This TCR beta chain comes out of a study of cytomegalovirus exposure and HLA in healthy donors. V was shortened by 0 bases and J by 5 bases, with 9 bases between the two germline ends. The CDR3 totals 14 residues. Per the germline V gene, CDR1 is SEHNR and CDR2 is FQNEAQ (reference sequence). PCR employed 60 Vbeta and 13 Jbeta primers. Profiled with immunoSEQ multiplex PCR; TCRdb holds only in-frame clones, not every one. The sample has approximately 75,000 clones; 65% to 70% are singletons. The chain recombines TRBV7-9 with TRBJ2-3; D uncertain. The TCR was taken from a man aged 40-49 years in good health and CMV-seropositive. Sequencing input: PBMCs. As DNA, the CDR3 is TGTGCCAGCAGCTTAGCAAGTAGAGGAGATACGCAGTATTTT. It is translated as CASSLASRGDTQYF.